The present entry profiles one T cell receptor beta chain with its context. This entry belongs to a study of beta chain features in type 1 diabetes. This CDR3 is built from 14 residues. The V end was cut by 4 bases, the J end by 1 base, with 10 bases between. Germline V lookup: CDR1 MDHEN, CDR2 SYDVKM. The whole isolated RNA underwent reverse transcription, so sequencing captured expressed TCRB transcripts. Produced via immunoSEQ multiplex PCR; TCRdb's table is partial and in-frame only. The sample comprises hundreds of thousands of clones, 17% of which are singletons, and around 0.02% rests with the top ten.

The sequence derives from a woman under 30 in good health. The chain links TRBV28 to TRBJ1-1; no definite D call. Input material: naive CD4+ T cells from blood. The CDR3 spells CASSSSGSNTEAFF. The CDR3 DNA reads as TGTGCCAGCAGTTCCAGTGGATCGAACACTGAAGCTTTCTTT. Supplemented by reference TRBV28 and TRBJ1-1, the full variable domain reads DVKVTQSSRYLVKRTGEKVFLECVQDMDHENMFWYRQDPGLGLRLIYFSYDVKMKEKGDIPEGYSVSREKKERFSLILESASTNQTSMYLCASSSSGSNTEAFFGQGTRLTVV.